Presented here are 25 T cell receptor beta chains from one specimen sequenced in a study of blood T cell repertoires in COVID-19. This table comes from immunoSEQ multiplex PCR, and its TCRdb copy is limited to in-frame clones, with some not included. The data show over 300,000 clones, 70% to 90% seen once. Material: PBMCs or T cells enriched from blood (not recorded which). The receptors come from a young man who had recovered from COVID-19.

This chain uses TRBV7-6 with TRBJ1-2; D is perhaps TRBD1 (6 bases). Germline V gene sequence: CDR1 SGHVS, CDR2 FNYEAQ. Trimming cost V 5 bases and J 8 bases, with 12 bases left between them. The CDR3 spans 12 residues. The CDR3 here is CASSPRGAGYTF. DNA for the CDR3: TGTGCCAGCAGCCCCAGGGGAGCGGGCTACACCTTC.

This sequence joins TRBV2 and TRBJ2-5; tentatively, D is TRBD2 (7 bases). CDR1 is SNHLY and CDR2 is FYNNEI in the germline V gene. The CDR3 sequence is 13 residues long. V lost 8 bases and J 5 bases, leaving 15 bases between the germline ends. The CDR3 nucleotides are TGTGCCAGCGGGGGGGCCTATTCGGAGACCCAGTACTTC. Translation gives CASGGAYSETQYF.

V and J are TRBV30 and TRBJ2-7; TRBD2 matches at 8 bases. The V gene's germline CDR1 is GTSNPN and CDR2 SVGIG (reference sequence). The CDR3 is 17 residues long. The V segment lost 1 base and the J segment 2 bases; nucleotides outside the gene matches: 13. This chain's CDR3 is CAWSANRAGAVTYEQYF. The CDR3 DNA is TGTGCCTGGAGTGCCAACCGAGCGGGGGCCGTAACCTACGAGCAGTACTTC.

The CDR3 DNA reads TGTGCCAGCAGCCCCGGACAGGGGGCTTATGGCTACACCTTC. It specifies CASSPGQGAYGYTF. The chain recombines TRBV9 with TRBJ1-2; 11 nucleotides agree with TRBD1. The J segment lost 5 bases and the V segment lost 4 bases, leaving 4 bases of the junction unmatched. The CDR3 is 14 amino acids. From germline, CDR1 is SGDLS and CDR2 YYNGEE.

This clone was counted a few times. The same CDR3 arises from other DNA sequences in this sample as well. The chain is built from TRBV7-3 and TRBJ2-5, with D possibly matching TRBD2 (6 bases). V lost 2 bases and J 1 base, leaving 11 bases between the germline ends. The germline V gene encodes CDR1 SGHTA and CDR2 FQGTGA. CDR3 length equals 15 residues. CDR3 nucleotide sequence: TGTGCCAGCAGCTTAGCCGGGGGTTTCCAAGAGACCCAGTACTTC. It codes for CASSLAGGFQETQYF.

This chain links TRBV6-5 with TRBJ1-5; no firm D call. This CDR3 has 13 amino acids. Trimming left V 7 bases short and J 4 bases short, with 11 bases between. From germline, CDR1 is MNHEY and CDR2 SVGAGI. The CDR3 bases are TGTGCCAGCACCATACACCCTAATCAGCCCCAGCATTTT. Its translation is CASTIHPNQPQHF.

The V and J genes are TRBV2 and TRBJ1-5, with 7 bases matching TRBD1. V trimming: 3 bases; J trimming: 2 bases; junction bases outside the gene matches: 1. Germline V lookup: CDR1 SNHLY, CDR2 FYNNEI. This CDR3 is 14 amino acids long. CDR3 region: CASSEQGGNQPQHF. CDR3 sequence (DNA): TGTGCCAGCAGTGAGCAGGGGGGCAATCAGCCCCAGCATTTT.

This clone appeared a single time. The chain couples TRBV7-9 to TRBJ2-7; D might be TRBD2 (6 bases). Germline V lookup: CDR1 SEHNR, CDR2 FQNEAQ (reference sequence). V was trimmed by 5 bases and J by 0 bases, leaving 14 bases between them. The length of the CDR3 is 15 residues. The DNA of the CDR3 is TGTGCCAGCAGCCCCCTCTACGGGAGCTCCTACGAGCAGTACTTC. As protein: CASSPLYGSSYEQYF.

The chain uses TRBV29-1 and TRBJ1-3; D might be TRBD1 (5 bases). CDR1 is SQVTM, CDR2 ANQGSEA, per germline. The CDR3 extends over 13 amino acids. The ends were cut back, 6 bases at V and 0 bases at J, with 9 bases in the middle. This CDR3 is CSVATDSGNTIYF. DNA for the CDR3: TGCAGCGTCGCGACAGACTCTGGAAACACCATATATTTT.

This CDR3 is CATSRDISHNSPLHF. CDR3 sequence (DNA): TGTGCCACCAGCAGAGATATCAGTCATAATTCACCCCTCCACTTT. The rearrangement uses TRBV15 and TRBJ1-6; D remains ambiguous. Germline CDR1 reads LNHNV; CDR2 reads YYDKDF (reference sequence). The V end was cut by 0 bases, the J end by 5 bases, with 8 bases between. CDR3 length: 15 residues.

The chain recombines TRBV27 with TRBJ1-2, with D perhaps matching TRBD1 (6 bases). CDR1 and CDR2 from the germline V gene are MNHEY and SMNVEV (reference sequence). V lost 5 bases and J 4 bases, leaving 11 bases between the germline ends. CDR3 length equals 13 residues. CDR3 sequence (DNA): TGTGCCAGCAGTACGGACAGCTCCTATGGCTACACCTTC. Translated: CASSTDSSYGYTF.

This clone was detected only once. The chain has TRBV6-5 and TRBJ2-5; 7 bases match TRBD2. Germline-derived CDR1 and CDR2 are MNHEY and SVGAGI. CDR3 size: 15 residues. With V trimmed by 0 bases and J by 6 bases, 7 bases remained unmatched. The CDR3, as DNA: TGTGCCAGCAGTTACTCCGGGGGGAAGGAAAAGACCCAGTACTTC. This gives the protein CASSYSGGKEKTQYF.

The CDR3, as DNA: TGCGCCAGCAGCTTGGACCCTCGGGGATTTGGTTCACCCCTCCACTTT. It specifies CASSLDPRGFGSPLHF. The chain recombines TRBV5-1 with TRBJ1-6; D not certain. The CDR3 has 16 residues. Germline CDR1 is SGHRS and CDR2 is YFSETQ. Trimming pared 0 bases from V and 9 bases from J, leaving 16 bases between.

The chain joins TRBV5-4 to TRBJ1-2; D not certain. V lost 2 bases, J lost 2 bases, and 13 bases lay in between. The CDR3 covers 15 residues. CDR1 is SGHNT, CDR2 YYREEE, per germline (reference sequence). The DNA for the CDR3 is TGTGCCAGCAGCTTTCCCCCAGGTTTAAACTATGGCTACACCTTC. Translation gives CASSFPPGLNYGYTF. The entire variable domain, with the rest obtained from reference TRBV5-4 and TRBJ1-2, is as follows: ETGVTQSPTHLIKTRGQQVTLRCSSQSGHNTVSWYQQALGQGPQFIFQYYREEENGRGNFPPRFSGLQFPNYSSELNVNALELDDSALYLCASSFPPGLNYGYTFGSGTRLTVV.

The rearrangement links TRBV7-2 to TRBJ1-4, with TRBD1 matching 12 bases. V lost 6 bases to trimming and J lost 7 bases; unmatched junction nucleotides: 9. Germline V CDR1 and CDR2: SGHTA, FQGNSA. The length of the CDR3 is 16 residues. DNA for the CDR3: TGTGCCAGCAGGGGGGGACAGGGGGCCGCTAGTGAAAAACTGTTTTTT. Its protein is CASRGGQGAASEKLFF. The whole variable domain, remainder taken from reference TRBV7-2 and TRBJ1-4, is GAGVSQSPSNKVTEKGKDVELRCDPISGHTALYWYRQSLGQGLEFLIYFQGNSAPDKSGLPSDRFSAERTGGSVSTLTIQRTQQEDSAVYLCASRGGQGAASEKLFFGSGTQLSVL.

The rearrangement links TRBV11-2 to TRBJ1-1; D gene unclear. CDR3 length equals 14 residues. Trimming shortened V by 2 bases and J by 5 bases, and 12 bases separated the two germline ends. Looked up from germline, CDR1 is SGHAT and CDR2 is FQNNGV. In nucleotides, the CDR3 is TGTGCCAGCAGCTTATATCCAGGTCAGACTGAAGCTTTCTTT. This codes for CASSLYPGQTEAFF.

The chain has TRBV5-8 and TRBJ2-5; TRBD1 agrees at 10 bases. The CDR3 extends over 16 amino acids. Germline-derived CDR1 and CDR2 are SGHTS and YDEGEE. Trimming at V came to 0 bases and at J to 5 bases, leaving 7 bases not matched to a gene. CDR3: CASSLGDRGSWETQYF. CDR3 bases: TGTGCCAGCAGCTTGGGGGACAGGGGTAGTTGGGAGACCCAGTACTTC.

The V and J genes are TRBV27 and TRBJ1-1; 7 bases agree with TRBD1. The CDR3 runs 14 residues. The germline gives CDR1 MNHEY, CDR2 SMNVEV (reference sequence). The V segment lost 5 bases and the J segment 3 bases; nucleotides outside the gene matches: 6. This CDR3 is CASSTRTGYTEAFF. CDR3 sequence (DNA): TGTGCCAGCAGTACCCGGACAGGCTACACTGAAGCTTTCTTT.

About this clone itself: The junction shows a germline mismatch at one end, possibly a read error. The chain is built from TRBV7-7 and TRBJ2-7; TRBD1 agrees at 7 bases. This CDR3 is built from 15 residues. CDR1 is SSHAT and CDR2 is FNYEAQ in the germline V gene (reference sequence). The CDR3 spells CASSLEQGLGYEQYF. The CDR3 DNA sequence: TGTGCTAGCAGCTTAGAACAGGGGCTGGGCTACGAGCAGTACTTC. Complete variable domain (other parts from reference TRBV7-7 and TRBJ2-7): GAGVSQSPRYKVTKRGQDVTLRCDPISSHATLYWYQQALGQGPEFLTYFNYEAQPDKSGLPSDRFSAERPEGSISTLTIQRTEQRDSAMYRCASSLEQGLGYEQYFGPGTRLTVT.

This clone came up once. V usage is TRBV6-4 and J usage is TRBJ1-1, with D maybe TRBD1 (5 bases). The CDR3 has 14 amino acids. CDR1 and CDR2 from the germline V gene are MRHNA and SNTAGT. The V gene lost 6 bases and the J gene lost 5 bases, with 16 bases spanning the gap. The CDR3 DNA is TGTGCCAGCAGACCCGATACGGGGGAAACTGAAGCTTTCTTT. Amino acids: CASRPDTGETEAFF.

This sequence joins TRBV6-5 and TRBJ1-6; 10 bases are shared with TRBD1. The CDR3 has 14 amino acids. Per germline, CDR1 MNHEY and CDR2 SVGAGI. Germline trimming cut 8 bases from V and 10 bases from J; bases unmatched to any gene: 8. The CDR3 region has the DNA TGTGCCAGCGGCCAGGGACAGGGGAACTCACCCCTCCACTTT. Translating gives CASGQGQGNSPLHF.

This clone was seen a handful of times. The chain is built from TRBV9 and TRBJ1-1; a weak D match, TRBD1 (6 bases). There are 14 residues in the CDR3. The V gene lost 3 bases and the J gene lost 0 bases, with 9 bases spanning the gap. The germline V gene encodes CDR1 SGDLS and CDR2 YYNGEE. Here the CDR3 DNA reads TGTGCCAGCAGCGAAACAGGGATGAACACTGAAGCTTTCTTT. It specifies CASSETGMNTEAFF.

This clone was seen a handful of times. The J gene is TRBJ1-2, the V gene TRBV29-1; 9 nucleotides match TRBD1. Germline CDR1 is SQVTM and CDR2 is ANQGSEA. The CDR3 is 16 residues long. V shed 3 bases, J shed 5 bases, and the junction held 13 bases outside the gene matches. DNA for the CDR3: TGCAGCGTTGACAACATAGACAGGGGGGATGTATATGGCTACACCTTC. As protein: CSVDNIDRGDVYGYTF.

The chain is built from TRBV4-2 and TRBJ2-1, with D tentatively TRBD2 (5 bases). The V gene lost 1 base and the J gene lost 9 bases, with 10 bases spanning the gap. The CDR3 runs 13 residues. CDR1 and CDR2 (germline): LGHNA, YNFKEQ. CDR3 coding DNA: TGTGCCAGCAGCCAAGTTTCGGACTTTGAGCAGTTCTTC. It is translated as CASSQVSDFEQFF.

This sequence joins TRBV4-1 and TRBJ1-3, with 7 bases that match TRBD1. Looked up from germline, CDR1 is MGHRA and CDR2 is YSYEKL. Losses at the gene ends were 0 bases for V and 0 bases for J; bases not matched to a gene: 2. This CDR3 region has 16 residues. The CDR3 DNA reads as TGCGCCAGCAGCCAAGAGGACAGGCGCTCTGGAAACACCATATATTTT. Translating it yields CASSQEDRRSGNTIYF.